This section outlines one T cell receptor beta chain sequence together with its context. Mismatch with germline at one junction end may stem from a read error. CDR1 is SGHRS, CDR2 YFSETQ, per germline. The CDR3 has 14 residues. The repertoire was sequenced with immunoSEQ multiplex PCR; TCRdb's copy has only in-frame clones and lacks some. In the table there are 250,000 to 300,000 clones, 75% to 90% of which are singletons. The sample belongs to a study of blood T cell repertoires in COVID-19. Sequencing input: peripheral blood. The TCR sequence derives from a woman between 50 and 59 years old who had recovered from COVID-19. The rearrangement links TRBV5-1 to TRBJ2-7, with D possibly being TRBD2 (6 bases). This CDR3 is CASSLGLATYEQYF. The CDR3 DNA reads as TGCGCCAGCAGTTTGGGACTTGCAACCTACGAGCAGTACTTC.